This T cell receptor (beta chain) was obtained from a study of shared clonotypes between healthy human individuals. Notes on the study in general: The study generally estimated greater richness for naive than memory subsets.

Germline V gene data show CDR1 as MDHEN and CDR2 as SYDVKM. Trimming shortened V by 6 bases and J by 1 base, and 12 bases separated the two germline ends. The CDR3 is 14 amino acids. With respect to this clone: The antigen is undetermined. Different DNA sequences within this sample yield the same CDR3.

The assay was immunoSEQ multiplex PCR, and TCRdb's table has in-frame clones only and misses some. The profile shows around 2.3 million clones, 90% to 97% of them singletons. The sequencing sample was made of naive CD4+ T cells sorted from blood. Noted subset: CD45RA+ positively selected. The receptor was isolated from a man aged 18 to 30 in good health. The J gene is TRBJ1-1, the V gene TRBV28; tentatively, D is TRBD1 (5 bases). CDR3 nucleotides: TGTGCCAGCAGACGCGGGGGGACGAACACTGAAGCTTTCTTT. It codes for CASRRGGTNTEAFF.